This T cell receptor (beta chain) was sequenced in a study of cytomegalovirus exposure and HLA in healthy donors. Study-level background: A later analysis reported the same platform for the 90 to 150 validation repertoires and the 500 to 700 first-cohort repertoires. Study-wide results and caveats: Confirmation was obtained in vitro that a few CMV-associated chains are specific for CMV antigens. In a later analysis, first-cohort TCR clusters were found to tend to co-occur in the 100 to 150 validation repertoires.

Germline lookup yields CDR1 MDHEN and CDR2 SYDVKM. The CDR3 is 14 residues long. V lost 6 bases and J 4 bases, leaving 16 bases between the germline ends. Sequencing was performed with immunoSEQ multiplex PCR; in TCRdb, only in-frame clones are kept and a portion is missing. The sample contains 50,000 or so clones, approximately 93% of which appear only once. Concerning this clone: Its matching antigen is unknown.

The validation cohort, a group of 120 subjects, included the donors and was separate from the roughly 620-subject first cohort. Sequencing input: PBMCs. The receptor was derived from a woman between 18 and 29 years old in good health and CMV-seropositive. The rearrangement uses TRBV28 and TRBJ2-7; TRBD2 might be the D (6 bases). DNA for the CDR3: TGTGCCAGCAGAGTCGGGGGTCCCGCGTACGAGCAGTACTTC. This gives the protein CASRVGGPAYEQYF. The full variable domain, completed using reference TRBV28 and TRBJ2-7, is DVKVTQSSRYLVKRTGEKVFLECVQDMDHENMFWYRQDPGLGLRLIYFSYDVKMKEKGDIPEGYSVSREKKERFSLILESASTNQTSMYLCASRVGGPAYEQYFGPGTRLTVT.